Each of the 10 T cell receptor beta chains below was sequenced from the same sample in a study of T cells in Graves' hyperthyroidism and ophthalmopathy. TCR beta CDR3 regions were amplified from RNA. The TCR CDR3 was amplified in a first-round RT-PCR using the HTBI primer set. Using its own MiXCR run on the multiplex PCR reads, TCRdb lists one record per CDR3 protein. The table shows some 550,000 distinct CDR3 sequences, with roughly 15% occurring only once. Sequencing was done on a sample of blood. These receptors all come from a middle-aged woman with Graves' ophthalmopathy.

This clonotype was counted many times. The V call is TRBV11-1, the J call TRBJ2-1; a weak D match, TRBD1 (5 bases). Per the germline V gene, CDR1 is SGHAT and CDR2 is FQDESV (reference sequence). Trimming stripped 1 base from V and 0 bases from J, with 13 bases between. There are 17 residues in the CDR3. The CDR3: CASSLGLGASSYNEQFF. The DNA for the CDR3 is TGTGCCAGCAGCTTAGGGTTAGGGGCTAGCTCCTACAATGAGCAGTTCTTC.

This clonotype has ten or more counts. A junction boundary mismatches the germline segment, possibly from a read error. The gene calls are TRBV28 and TRBJ1-1; D ambiguous. Germline V gene sequence: CDR1 MDHEN, CDR2 SYDVKM. The CDR3 sequence is 12 residues long. In DNA form, the CDR3 reads TGTGCCAGCAGTTTAAGGACCACTGGAGCTTTCTTT. Translating gives CASSLRTTGAFF.

Only a few counts were recorded for this clonotype. The genes are TRBV4-2 and TRBJ2-1; 10 bases line up with TRBD2. The V gene's germline CDR1 is LGHNA and CDR2 YNFKEQ. This CDR3 spans 16 amino acids. V shed 5 bases and J 5 bases; nucleotides not matched to a gene: 9. CDR3 protein: CASSGQREGRDNEQFF. For the CDR3, the DNA is TGTGCCAGCAGCGGACAGCGGGAGGGCCGGGACAATGAGCAGTTCTTC.

This clonotype was observed at least ten times. The rearrangement uses TRBV6-5 and TRBJ1-1, with 8 bases matching TRBD1. Germline V gives CDR1 MNHEY, CDR2 SVGAGI. J lost 3 bases, V lost 0 bases, and 6 bases had no gene match. This CDR3 has 16 residues. The CDR3 reads CASSYSPTGADTEAFF. The DNA of the CDR3 is TGTGCCAGCAGTTACTCTCCGACAGGGGCGGACACTGAAGCTTTCTTT.

The chain uses TRBV28 and TRBJ2-7; D is ambiguous. V lost 0 bases to trimming and J lost 5 bases, with 14 bases between them. CDR3 length: 15 amino acids. CDR1 MDHEN and CDR2 SYDVKM come from the germline V gene. The CDR3 coding sequence is TGTGCCAGCAGTTTATGGTCTGGACGCAAGGACGAGCAGTACTTC. Amino acids: CASSLWSGRKDEQYF. The full variable domain, rest sourced from reference TRBV28 and TRBJ2-7, is DVKVTQSSRYLVKRTGEKVFLECVQDMDHENMFWYRQDPGLGLRLIYFSYDVKMKEKGDIPEGYSVSREKKERFSLILESASTNQTSMYLCASSLWSGRKDEQYFGPGTRLTVT.

This clonotype has at least ten counts. This chain links TRBV7-9 with TRBJ2-3, with a possible D match to TRBD2 (6 bases). CDR1 is SEHNR and CDR2 is FQNEAQ in the germline V gene (reference sequence). CDR3 length: 13 residues. V lost 4 bases, J lost 4 bases, and 9 bases lay in between. CDR3 nucleotide sequence: TGTGCCAGCAGCTCGTCGGGGGCAGATACGCAGTATTTT. Translated, it gives CASSSSGADTQYF.

This clonotype was counted many times. The chain uses TRBV6-1 and TRBJ2-3; TRBD1 might be the D (6 bases). V lost 10 bases, J lost 4 bases, and 15 bases lay in between. CDR3 length equals 13 residues. Germline CDR1 MNHNS, CDR2 SASEGT. The CDR3 loop reads CAIRGLGPDTQYF. The CDR3 DNA reads TGTGCCATCAGGGGATTGGGGCCAGATACGCAGTATTTT.

The CDR3 coding sequence is TGTGCCAGCAGCATCACAGGTGGCGGTGGCTACACCTTC. Its translation: CASSITGGGGYTF. The J gene is TRBJ1-2, the V gene TRBV7-8; D might be TRBD1 (5 bases). Germline V CDR1 and CDR2: SGHVS, FQNEAQ. The CDR3 consists of 13 residues. V was clipped by 5 bases and J by 7 bases, with 14 bases between them.

The chain carries TRBV5-1 and TRBJ2-1; a possible D gene is TRBD2 (6 bases). Germline values: CDR1 SGHRS, CDR2 YFSETQ. CDR3 size: 15 residues. The germline V and J ends were trimmed by 0 bases and 5 bases, with 12 bases remaining between them. The CDR3 loop is CASSLEASVDNEQFF. CDR3 nucleotide sequence: TGCGCCAGCAGCTTGGAGGCTAGCGTAGACAATGAGCAGTTCTTC.

The gene calls are TRBV3-1 and TRBJ2-7; possibly TRBD2 for D (7 bases). The CDR3 is made up of 15 amino acids. The V gene lost 5 bases and the J gene lost 3 bases, with 17 bases spanning the gap. CDR1 is LGHDT, CDR2 YNNKEL, per germline (reference sequence). The CDR3 DNA reads as TGTGCCAGCAGCTCCTTGGGGGGGCCCCACTACGAGCAGTACTTC. Its protein is CASSSLGGPHYEQYF.